This TCR beta chain was documented in a study of OX40 agonist ivuxolimab in advanced cancers. Study-level information: Administration of intravenous ivuxolimab to patients occurred every 2 weeks at 0.01 to 10 mg/kg. Subjects had a mean age of 60 years, with a range of about 23 to 85; roughly 80% were male.

Study observations and caveats: At doses 0.1 to 3.0 mg/kg, CD4+ and CD8+ clones expanded.

In the case of this clone: The antigen remains undetermined.

Autoimmune disease history or systemic immunosuppression meant exclusion. Libraries were prepared by immunoSEQ multiplex PCR; TCRdb keeps only in-frame clonotypes and omits some of them. The table has roughly 76,000 clones, about 89% seen once. The material sequenced was CD4+ or CD8+ T cells sorted from blood, taken in a trial of the OX40 agonist ivuxolimab. This receptor was obtained from an adult with an advanced solid tumor such as melanoma, head and neck, liver or kidney cancer.

For the CDR3, the DNA is TGTGCCAGCAGTGAAGAGGGGAACACTGAAGCTTTCTTT. Protein sequence: CASSEEGNTEAFF. V usage is TRBV6-1 and J usage is TRBJ1-1, with D hard to call. The germline V and J ends were trimmed by 1 base and 1 base, with 4 bases remaining between them. Germline CDR1 MNHNS, CDR2 SASEGT. The CDR3 length is 13 residues.